Reported below is one T cell receptor (beta chain). Antigen unknown. The data belong to a study of T cells in Graves' hyperthyroidism and ophthalmopathy. Notes on the study in general: Ophthalmopathy was predicted by the model a median of approximately 6 months ahead of onset. Expanded thyroid clonotypes (above 0.001) were mostly also found in blood. Ophthalmopathy stood apart from stable hyperthyroidism in a 13 V-J model.

Template material for amplifying TCR beta CDR3 regions consisted of RNA transcripts. HTBI primers were used for first-round RT-PCR of the TCR CDR3. Each CDR3 protein is one row after TCRdb ran MiXCR on the multiplex PCR reads. This sample yields about 570,000 distinct CDR3 sequences, of which 46% are seen a single time; 15% to 20% belongs to the top ten. Sequenced material: peripheral blood or thyroid tissue (not recorded which). The origin of this receptor is an adult woman with Graves' disease, either hyperthyroidism or ophthalmopathy (not recorded which).

In nucleotides, the CDR3 is TGTGCCATCGGGGAAAGGAATTCCTACGAGCAGTACTTC. Its translation is CAIGERNSYEQYF. The genes are TRBV10-3 and TRBJ2-7, with D uncertain. Germline values: CDR1 ENHRY, CDR2 SYGVKD. The CDR3 spans 13 residues. V lost 8 bases and J 1 base, leaving 12 bases between the germline ends.